A selection of T cell receptor beta chains follows, all from one sample in a study of blood T cells in healthy people across ages. From the 5' RACE reads, TCRdb called clonotypes with MiXCR, one entry per CDR3 protein. Of 650,000 to 700,000 distinct CDR3 sequences detected, roughly half appear once; the ten largest clones hold roughly 14%. The source material was blood. The receptors derive from an elderly woman in good health. Both conserved end residues are part of each CDR3. The D gene is left open where the match is weak.

J gene: TRBJ1-1
V gene: TRBV5-1
D gene: .
CDR3 protein: CASSLGRANTEAFF

J gene: TRBJ2-5
V gene: TRBV7-2
D gene: .
CDR3 protein: CASSVDQGAETQYF

J gene: TRBJ1-2
V gene: TRBV3-1
D gene: .
CDR3 protein: CASSQDPRGIYGYTF

J gene: TRBJ1-1
V gene: TRBV29-1
D gene: .
CDR3 protein: CSVEFTGRAFF

J gene: TRBJ2-3
V gene: TRBV20-1
D gene: TRBD2
CDR3 protein: CSARGWTSGRGNTDTQYF

J gene: TRBJ2-1
V gene: TRBV7-2
D gene: .
CDR3 protein: CASSLGASAYNEQFF

J gene: TRBJ2-1
V gene: TRBV7-2
D gene: .
CDR3 protein: CASSYKRGLPSGSEQFF

J gene: TRBJ2-1
V gene: TRBV27
D gene: TRBD1
CDR3 protein: CASSSGTGYVSYNEQFF

J gene: TRBJ2-7
V gene: TRBV7-9
D gene: TRBD1
CDR3 protein: CASSSDRGPPEQYF

J gene: TRBJ2-5
V gene: TRBV6-1
D gene: .
CDR3 protein: CASTRRLAAQETQYF

J gene: TRBJ2-6
V gene: TRBV5-1
D gene: .
CDR3 protein: CASSSGPEVVSGANVLTF

J gene: TRBJ1-4
V gene: TRBV7-2
D gene: TRBD1
CDR3 protein: CASSSRDRVGKLFF

J gene: TRBJ1-4
V gene: TRBV7-2
D gene: TRBD1
CDR3 protein: CATGTVNNEKLFF

J gene: TRBJ2-7
V gene: TRBV10-3
D gene: TRBD1
CDR3 protein: CAITNTLTGGLTQYF

J gene: TRBJ2-5
V gene: TRBV6-1
D gene: TRBD2
CDR3 protein: CASSRLAAAFVRETQYF

J gene: TRBJ2-3
V gene: TRBV5-1
D gene: .
CDR3 protein: CASRETVQNTDTQYF

J gene: TRBJ2-5
V gene: TRBV10-3
D gene: .
CDR3 protein: CAISESGVRGDYNEQYF

J gene: TRBJ1-2
V gene: TRBV12-3/TRBV12-4
D gene: .
CDR3 protein: CASTQDHAGYGYTF

J gene: TRBJ2-3
V gene: TRBV12-3/TRBV12-4
D gene: .
CDR3 protein: CASSHTTGTTDMQYF

J gene: TRBJ2-5
V gene: TRBV12-3/TRBV12-4
D gene: .
CDR3 protein: CASSWDLQETQYF